This T cell receptor (beta chain) was sequenced during a study of blood T cell repertoires in COVID-19. About the study: Some COVID-19 samples were acute and others convalescent; all came from the United States, Italy and Spain. The cDNA or gDNA used as material had been derived from T cells, B-cell-depleted T cells, or PBMCs.

This CDR3 spans 14 amino acids. From germline, CDR1 is MNHEY and CDR2 SVGEGT. The J segment lost 8 bases and the V segment lost 1 base, leaving 5 bases of the junction unmatched. TCRdb's table, derived via immunoSEQ multiplex PCR, lists solely in-frame clones and lacks some. The sample yields 120,000 or so clones, 70% to 90% seen once. The chain joins TRBV6-2 or TRBV6-3 to TRBJ2-1; TRBD2 matches at 7 bases. This receptor was obtained from a man aged 50 to 59 with acute or convalescent COVID-19. What was sequenced was peripheral blood. Here the CDR3 reads CASSYYLAEHEQFF. In DNA form, the CDR3 reads TGTGCCAGCAGTTACTACCTAGCGGAACATGAGCAGTTCTTC.